This TCR beta chain was identified during a study of blood T cell repertoires in COVID-19. For the study at large: The United States, Italy and Spain supplied acute and convalescent COVID-19 samples.

Trimming cost V 4 bases and J 3 bases, with 9 bases left between them. This CDR3 comprises 13 residues. How the authors handled the data: Reference gene primer amplification gave nucleated cell count estimates. Produced via immunoSEQ multiplex PCR; TCRdb's table is partial and in-frame only. The DNA gave D and trimming, while V, J and clone size come from that table. Among 150,000 or so clones listed, approximately 84% were seen once. The chain carries TRBV12-3 or TRBV12-4 and TRBJ1-1; D is unclear. The origin of this receptor is a man aged 40-49 years who had recovered from COVID-19. Specimen: peripheral blood. The CDR3 coding sequence is TGTGCCAGCAGTTCCTCAGTACACACTGAAGCTTTCTTT. Amino acids: CASSSSVHTEAFF.